The 28 T cell receptor beta chains below all came from one sample that was sequenced in a study of control samples from healthy donors and cancer patients. The data were produced by immunoSEQ multiplex PCR, yet TCRdb's version contains in-frame clones alone and is incomplete. The sample table sets out approximately 190,000 clones. Sequences were obtained from blood. The receptors were sampled from a woman in her 30s in good health.

About this clone itself: At one end the junction does not follow the germline gene, possibly because of a read error. J is TRBJ1-6 and V is TRBV29-1; D is unresolved. The CDR3 loop spans 14 amino acids. Germline values: CDR1 SQVTM, CDR2 ANQGSEA. DNA for the CDR3: TGCAGCGTTAAAGACGGGGCCTATAATTCACCCCTCCACTTT. It codes for CSVKDGAYNSPLHF.

The V gene is TRBV28, the J gene TRBJ1-3; D is ambiguous. Between the trimmed V and J ends, which lost 8 bases and 0 bases, there was a span of 5 bases. In germline, CDR1 is MDHEN, CDR2 SYDVKM. The CDR3 runs to 12 residues. Written as DNA, the CDR3 is TGTGCCAGCGTCGGCTCTGGAAACACCATATATTTT. It codes for CASVGSGNTIYF.

V and J are TRBV30 and TRBJ1-5, with 7 bases matching TRBD1. The CDR3 has 13 residues. CDR1 and CDR2 from the germline V gene are GTSNPN and SVGIG (reference sequence). V trimming: 3 bases; J trimming: 5 bases; junction bases outside the gene matches: 4. In nucleotides, the CDR3 is TGTGCCTGGAGGTGGGACAGAGATCAGCCCCAGCATTTT. This translates into CAWRWDRDQPQHF.

The gene calls are TRBV6-5 and TRBJ2-7; D may be TRBD1 (5 bases). Trimming removed 5 bases from V and 2 bases from J, with 13 bases in between. The CDR3 is 14 residues long. Germline values: CDR1 MNHEY, CDR2 SVGAGI. In DNA, the CDR3 is TGTGCCAGCAGTACAGGTAGGATGGCCTACGAGCAGTACTTC. This encodes CASSTGRMAYEQYF.

The genes are TRBV7-9 and TRBJ2-6; D remains unclear. CDR3 length equals 13 residues. Germline assignment: CDR1 SEHNR and CDR2 FQNEAQ (reference sequence). V was trimmed by 4 bases and J by 1 base, leaving 2 bases between them. DNA for the CDR3: TGTGCCAGCAGCTCTTCTGGGGCCAACGTCCTGACTTTC. This sequence encodes CASSSSGANVLTF.

The J gene is TRBJ2-2, the V gene TRBV25-1; no firm D call. The germline V gene has CDR1 MGHDK and CDR2 SYGVNS. Between the trimmed V and J ends, which lost 3 bases and 0 bases, there was a span of 2 bases. The CDR3 sequence is 13 residues long. CDR3 sequence (DNA): TGTGCCAGCAGTGAGCCGAACACCGGGGAGCTGTTTTTT. Translation gives CASSEPNTGELFF.

The chain employs TRBV9 and TRBJ2-3, with 7 bases aligning to TRBD2. CDR3 length: 14 amino acids. The germline V gene has CDR1 SGDLS and CDR2 YYNGEE. Losses at the gene ends were 2 bases for V and 2 bases for J; bases not matched to a gene: 2. Here the CDR3 DNA reads TGTGCCAGCAGCGTGGGGACTACCACAGATACGCAGTATTTT. This codes for CASSVGTTTDTQYF.

This chain links TRBV5-4 with TRBJ2-3, with 10 bases fitting TRBD2. CDR1 and CDR2 from the germline V gene are SGHNT and YYREEE (reference sequence). V shed 4 bases and J 6 bases; nucleotides not matched to a gene: 11. The CDR3 consists of 16 residues. The CDR3 nucleotides are TGTGCCAGCAGCACTGACCTTAGCGGGGGGACCGATACGCAGTATTTT. Translating gives CASSTDLSGGTDTQYF.

The chain has TRBV5-1 and TRBJ2-1; D ambiguous. The CDR3 has 14 residues. Germline V gives CDR1 SGHRS, CDR2 YFSETQ. V lost 0 bases to trimming and J lost 5 bases, with 9 bases between them. Here the CDR3 reads CASSLVWVNNEQFF. In DNA form, the CDR3 reads TGCGCCAGCAGCTTGGTCTGGGTGAACAATGAGCAGTTCTTC.

The chain links TRBV29-1 to TRBJ2-3, with TRBD1 identical over 7 bases. CDR3 length: 13 amino acids. In germline, CDR1 is SQVTM, CDR2 ANQGSEA. The trim removed 8 bases at V and 2 bases at J, leaving 7 bases unmatched. The CDR3 region has the DNA TGCAGCTTGGATGGACAGGTCACAGATACGCAGTATTTT. Translated, it gives CSLDGQVTDTQYF.

The chain employs TRBV2 and TRBJ1-5, with unresolved D. CDR1 SNHLY and CDR2 FYNNEI come from the germline V gene. With 4 bases removed from V and 1 base from J, the gap between germline ends came to 5 bases. The CDR3 spans 13 residues. The DNA of the CDR3 is TGTGCCAGCAGTGGGGAAAGCAATCAGCCCCAGCATTTT. Protein: CASSGESNQPQHF. Looking up the rest from reference TRBV2 and TRBJ1-5 gives the full variable domain: EPEVTQTPSHQVTQMGQEVILRCVPISNHLYFYWYRQILGQKVEFLVSFYNNEISEKSEIFDDQFSVERPDGSNFTLKIRSTKLEDSAMYFCASSGESNQPQHFGDGTRLSIL.

CDR3 loop: CASRSGAENTQYF. The CDR3, as DNA: TGTGCCAGCAGGTCGGGGGCTGAGAATACGCAGTATTTT. The V gene is TRBV13, the J gene TRBJ2-3, with D perhaps assigned TRBD1 or TRBD2 (6 bases each). CDR3 length: 13 residues. Germline V gene lookup returns CDR1 PRHDT and CDR2 FYEKMQ (reference sequence). Trimming removed 6 bases at V and 7 bases at J, with 14 bases between. Based on the CDR3 plus reference TRBV13 and TRBJ2-3, the full variable domain is AAGVIQSPRHLIKEKRETATLKCYPIPRHDTVYWYQQGPGQDPQFLISFYEKMQSDKGSIPDRFSAQQFSDYHSELNMSSLELGDSALYFCASRSGAENTQYFGPGTRLTVL.

V usage is TRBV20-1 and J usage is TRBJ1-5; D ambiguous. Trimming pared 3 bases from V and 7 bases from J, leaving 13 bases between. Germline V gene data show CDR1 as DFQATT and CDR2 as SNEGSKA (reference sequence). CDR3 size: 13 residues. The CDR3 DNA follows: TGCAGTGCTAGTCGAACGTTTTCCCAGCCCCAGCATTTT. This codes for CSASRTFSQPQHF.

The CDR3 reads CATSRVGDGLFF. In DNA form, the CDR3 reads TGTGCCACCAGCAGAGTAGGGGACGGCCTGTTTTTT. The gene calls are TRBV15 and TRBJ1-4; D might be TRBD1 (5 bases). V was shortened by 1 base and J by 14 bases, with 11 bases between the two germline ends. Germline CDR1 reads LNHNV; CDR2 reads YYDKDF (reference sequence). The CDR3 covers 12 residues.

The chain carries TRBV2 and TRBJ2-7; 10 positions agree with TRBD2. The germline CDR1 and CDR2 sequences are SNHLY and FYNNEI. This CDR3 is 14 amino acids long. Trimming cost V 7 bases and J 4 bases; bases outside gene matches: 7. The CDR3 region has the DNA TGTGCCAGCAACGGTCTAGCGGGAGCTTACGAGCAGTACTTC. Its translation: CASNGLAGAYEQYF.

The rearrangement links TRBV28 to TRBJ1-6; 7 bases are shared with TRBD1. The V and J ends lost 6 bases and 6 bases, in that order; junction bases with no gene match: 5. CDR1 and CDR2 from the germline V gene are MDHEN and SYDVKM. This CDR3 contains 14 residues. CDR3 bases: TGTGCCAGCAGAACGGGACAGATTAATTCACCCCTCCACTTT. Translating gives CASRTGQINSPLHF.

V and J are TRBV6-5 and TRBJ1-5; no definite D call. The germline V gene has CDR1 MNHEY and CDR2 SVGAGI. The CDR3 spans 15 residues. Trimming left V 4 bases short and J 0 bases short, with 10 bases between. The CDR3, as DNA: TGTGCCAGCAGTTCCGACTCTTTTAGCAATCAGCCCCAGCATTTT. It is translated as CASSSDSFSNQPQHF.

The chain combines TRBV5-1 with TRBJ2-5, with 7 nucleotides matching TRBD1. The CDR3 sequence is 15 residues long. CDR1 is SGHRS, CDR2 YFSETQ, per germline. After removal of 3 bases from V and 5 bases from J, the junction contained 10 bases not matched to a gene. CDR3 nucleotides: TGCGCCAGCAGCTCCGACAGGGTTATGGGCGAGACCCAGTACTTC. It codes for CASSSDRVMGETQYF.

Concerning this clone: This sample includes further DNA sequences coding for the same CDR3. The gene calls are TRBV2 and TRBJ2-3, with TRBD2 matching over 7 bases. Germline CDR1 is SNHLY and CDR2 is FYNNEI. This CDR3 contains 14 residues. Unmatched junction bases numbered 2, after V lost 4 bases and J lost 1 base. The DNA for the CDR3 is TGTGCCAGCAGTGTTCGGGGGGGCACAGATACGCAGTATTTT. The encoded protein is CASSVRGGTDTQYF. Combining the CDR3 with reference TRBV2 and TRBJ2-3 gives the whole variable domain EPEVTQTPSHQVTQMGQEVILRCVPISNHLYFYWYRQILGQKVEFLVSFYNNEISEKSEIFDDQFSVERPDGSNFTLKIRSTKLEDSAMYFCASSVRGGTDTQYFGPGTRLTVL.

J is TRBJ2-5 and V is TRBV24-1, with 9 bases fitting TRBD1. CDR1 KGHDR and CDR2 SFDVKD come from the germline V gene. The CDR3 totals 15 residues. The V gene end was trimmed by 3 bases and the J gene end by 3 bases; junction bases not matched to a gene: 4. DNA for the CDR3: TGTGCCACCAGTGATCAGCGGACAGGGGAAGAGACCCAGTACTTC. Translated: CATSDQRTGEETQYF.

V gene TRBV2 combines with J gene TRBJ1-1; 8 bases fit TRBD1. The CDR3 sequence is 15 residues long. Per germline, CDR1 SNHLY and CDR2 FYNNEI. V shed 6 bases, J shed 0 bases, and the junction held 6 bases outside the gene matches. Here the CDR3 reads CASSRQGFMNTEAFF. Here the CDR3 DNA reads TGTGCCAGCAGCAGACAGGGGTTTATGAACACTGAAGCTTTCTTT.

The V call is TRBV6-2 or TRBV6-3, the J call TRBJ2-7; D is unresolved. Per germline, CDR1 MNHEY and CDR2 SVGEGT. The CDR3 contains 12 residues. V was clipped by 0 bases and J by 6 bases, with 6 bases between them. CDR3 protein: CASSYSTSEQYF. CDR3 in DNA: TGTGCCAGCAGTTACTCGACCTCCGAGCAGTACTTC.

J is TRBJ1-2 and V is TRBV6-6, with TRBD1 matching 7 bases. This CDR3 contains 13 residues. Germline V gives CDR1 MNHNY, CDR2 SVGAGI (reference sequence). V was pared by 2 bases and J by 8 bases, with 5 bases of the junction left unmatched. DNA for the CDR3: TGTGCCAGCAGTTACAGGACAGGAGACGGCTACACCTTC. Amino acid sequence: CASSYRTGDGYTF.

V gene TRBV12-3 or TRBV12-4 combines with J gene TRBJ1-5; no reliable D call. The CDR3 runs 13 residues. V dropped 2 bases and J dropped 5 bases, with 7 bases sitting between them. CDR3 residues: CASSLRQDQPQHF. The CDR3 DNA reads TGTGCCAGCAGTTTAAGGCAGGATCAGCCCCAGCATTTT.

V gene TRBV19 combines with J gene TRBJ2-7; 7 bases are a match to TRBD1. The CDR3 runs 14 residues. V lost 9 bases to trimming and J lost 2 bases; unmatched junction nucleotides: 10. From germline, CDR1 is LNHDA and CDR2 SQIVND (reference sequence). The CDR3 here is CASSSGTATYEQYF. CDR3 coding DNA: TGTGCCAGCTCTTCCGGGACAGCAACCTACGAGCAGTACTTC.

The gene calls are TRBV6-6 and TRBJ1-2; D remains ambiguous. CDR3 size: 13 residues. Trimming removed 3 bases from V and 8 bases from J, with 13 bases in between. From germline, CDR1 is MNHNY and CDR2 SVGAGI (reference sequence). For the CDR3, the DNA is TGTGCCAGCAGTTATTCGGGGTTAGAAGGCTACACCTTC. It translates to CASSYSGLEGYTF.

The J gene is TRBJ1-3, the V gene TRBV2; the D is unclear. V dropped 2 bases and J dropped 2 bases, with 7 bases sitting between them. Per the germline V gene, CDR1 is SNHLY and CDR2 is FYNNEI. This CDR3 comprises 14 residues. CDR3 sequence: CASSESGAGNTIYF. The CDR3 nucleotides read TGTGCCAGCAGTGAATCCGGAGCTGGAAACACCATATATTTT.

The genes are TRBV3-1 (or the pseudogene TRBV3-2) and TRBJ1-2; D possibly corresponds to TRBD1 (6 bases). Between the trimmed V and J ends, which lost 1 base and 8 bases, there was a span of 17 bases. The V gene's germline CDR1 is LGHDT and CDR2 YNNKEL (reference sequence). This CDR3 comprises 15 residues. CDR3 nucleotide sequence: TGTGCCAGCAGCCAAGCCAATAGTCCAGGGGTGGGCTACACCTTC. Translation gives CASSQANSPGVGYTF.